This T cell receptor (beta chain) was captured by sequencing in a study of identifying expanded T cells in peripheral blood. Looked up from germline, CDR1 is MDHEN and CDR2 is SYDVKM. Trimming took off 5 bases at V and 6 bases at J, with 16 bases between the two ends. This CDR3 comprises 15 residues. Sequencing was performed with immunoSEQ multiplex PCR; in TCRdb, only in-frame clones are kept and a portion is missing. The sample includes approximately 120,000 clones, 88% seen only once; the top ten take 8% to 9%. No infections or other immune events were documented during collection. Study-level points and caveats: Variance in clone template counts between two-week samples significantly increased with total template count across all healthy donors. Technical replicates showed about 1.1 changed clones; roughly two weeks roughly 15; four weeks 19.

Details on this clone: Its specificity is not known.

The sample was blood. This clonotype was obtained from a person aged 18 to 70 in good health. The chain couples TRBV28 to TRBJ2-2; TRBD1 might be the D (5 bases). The CDR3 loop reads CASSPADRRSGELFF. Written as DNA, the CDR3 is TGTGCCAGCAGTCCAGCTGACAGAAGGTCCGGGGAGCTGTTTTTT.